This T cell receptor (beta chain) derives from a study of blood T cell repertoires in COVID-19. Study as a whole: Acute-phase and convalescent COVID-19 samples originated in the United States, Italy and Spain.

The CDR3 totals 16 residues. V was pared by 5 bases and J by 3 bases, with 19 bases between. CDR1 and CDR2 (germline): SGHTA, FQGNSA. Authors' methods: Cell counts per sample came from amplifying reference gene primers. The assay was immunoSEQ multiplex PCR, and TCRdb's table has in-frame clones only and misses some. D and trimming were read from the DNA, whereas the V and J calls and clone size are those reported in that table. The sample holds approximately 90,000 clones, 60% to 85% seen once. Sample: peripheral blood. The TCR sequence derives from a human donor in a cohort sampled during active COVID-19. The rearrangement links TRBV7-2 to TRBJ2-5, with D possibly being TRBD2 (6 bases). The CDR3 spells CASSGTPLSGEETQYF. The CDR3 DNA is TGTGCCAGCAGCGGAACCCCCTTGTCGGGAGAAGAGACCCAGTACTTC.